The 26 T cell receptor beta chains below come from one sample, sequenced in a study of T-cell memory formation after mild COVID-19. TCRdb re-called the 5' RACE reads through MiXCR, storing one row per CDR3 protein. Found here are 450,000 to 650,000 distinct CDR3 sequences, about 20% of them singletons; the top ten hold about an eighth. Source material: PBMCs or a T cell subset sorted from them (not recorded which). Receptor source: an adult woman who had mild COVID-19 (a few samples of this study predate the infection). Cell type and time point are not known.

V gene TRBV12-3 or TRBV12-4 combines with J gene TRBJ2-7; D possibly corresponds to TRBD1 (6 bases). The CDR3 spans 13 residues. V lost 3 bases, J lost 7 bases, and 13 bases lay in between. The CDR3 DNA is TGTGCCAGCAGTTTCGACAGGTTAGAGGAGCAGTACTTC. This gives the protein CASSFDRLEEQYF.

V gene TRBV14 combines with J gene TRBJ2-1; 7 bases match TRBD1. After removal of 6 bases from V and 10 bases from J, the junction contained 15 bases not matched to a gene. Germline CDR1 is SGHDN and CDR2 is FVKESK. The CDR3 is made up of 15 amino acids. CDR3 coding DNA: TGTGCCAGCAGGTCCTCGACAGGGTATGGGGAGGAGCAGTTCTTC. It translates to CASRSSTGYGEEQFF.

J is TRBJ2-3 and V is TRBV10-3, with D possibly called TRBD1 or TRBD2 (7 bases each). The V and J ends lost 0 bases and 2 bases respectively, with 15 bases between them. The CDR3 has 17 amino acids. Looked up from germline, CDR1 is ENHRY and CDR2 is SYGVKD. CDR3 region: CAISESGRGTATDTQYF. The CDR3 coding sequence is TGTGCCATCAGTGAGTCAGGGAGGGGGACAGCCACAGATACGCAGTATTTT.

The chain couples TRBV4-1 to TRBJ1-1; tentative D call: TRBD1 (5 bases). Germline CDR1 MGHRA, CDR2 YSYEKL. V was pared by 4 bases and J by 4 bases, with 22 bases between. This CDR3 has 17 amino acids. For the CDR3, the DNA is TGCGCCAGCAGCCGCGGACCTGCGAGGACCGGGGGCACTGAAGCTTTCTTT. As protein: CASSRGPARTGGTEAFF.

This clonotype was seen a few times. The chain joins TRBV11-2 to TRBJ2-3, with D possibly TRBD2 on 6 matching bases. The V gene's germline CDR1 is SGHAT and CDR2 FQNNGV. Between the trimmed V and J ends, which lost 8 bases and 2 bases, there was a span of 14 bases. This CDR3 contains 14 residues. CDR3 loop: CASSEGGITDTQYF. Written as DNA, the CDR3 is TGTGCCAGCTCAGAAGGAGGGATCACAGATACGCAGTATTTT.

This clonotype was observed many times. The J gene is TRBJ2-3, the V gene TRBV4-2, with 10 bases aligning to TRBD2. The CDR3 is 17 residues long. Losses at the gene ends were 0 bases for V and 2 bases for J; bases not matched to a gene: 5. CDR1 and CDR2 from the germline V gene are LGHNA and YNFKEQ. The CDR3 sequence: CASSQDVGTSATDTQYF. The CDR3 DNA sequence: TGTGCCAGCAGCCAAGATGTGGGGACTAGCGCCACAGATACGCAGTATTTT.

As regards this clonotype: Germline is not matched at one junction end, which may reflect a read error. The V and J genes are TRBV4-2 and TRBJ1-2, with D possibly matching TRBD1 (6 bases). The CDR3 is 17 amino acids. Germline V gives CDR1 LGHNA, CDR2 YNFKEQ. The CDR3 DNA follows: TGTGCCAGCAGCCAAGATCTCAGGACAGATCTAGGGTATGTCTACACCTTC. Translating gives CASSQDLRTDLGYVYTF.

The genes are TRBV5-1 and TRBJ2-7; maybe TRBD1 (6 bases). V was cut by 0 bases and J by 1 base, with 11 bases left in between. CDR1 and CDR2 from the germline V gene are SGHRS and YFSETQ. This CDR3 is built from 15 residues. CDR3 sequence: CASSLGGPGSYEQYF. The CDR3 nucleotides read TGCGCCAGCAGCTTGGGGGGGCCGGGTTCCTACGAGCAGTACTTC.

The rearrangement joins TRBV18 to TRBJ2-1; TRBD2 matches at 8 bases. The CDR3 consists of 16 residues. Germline values: CDR1 KGHSH, CDR2 LQKENI. V shed 5 bases, J shed 7 bases, and the junction held 13 bases outside the gene matches. For the CDR3, the DNA is TGTGCCAGCTCAAGCGAAACGGGAGGGCGAGATAATGAGCAGTTCTTC. Protein: CASSSETGGRDNEQFF.

This clonotype was picked up a small number of times. The chain links TRBV21-1 to TRBJ2-1; TRBD2, as called in the table, went unchecked against the DNA. TRBV21-1 is tagged as a pseudogene. The CDR3 covers 14 residues. The CDR3 coding sequence is TGTGCCAGCAGCAACCGGGACTGCCCCAATGAGCAGTTCTTC. Translated, it gives CASSNRDCPNEQFF.

This chain links TRBV6-2 or TRBV6-3 with TRBJ2-3, with 7 bases lining up with TRBD2. The germline V gene encodes CDR1 MNHEY and CDR2 SVGEGT. The CDR3 contains 17 residues. V lost 0 bases to trimming and J lost 2 bases; unmatched junction nucleotides: 8. CDR3 in DNA: TGTGCCAGCAGTTACTCCGCCTTCGGGAGGCTCACAGATACGCAGTATTTT. Its protein product is CASSYSAFGRLTDTQYF.

Many counts were recorded for this clonotype. V is TRBV7-6 and J is TRBJ2-1, with 15 nucleotides matching TRBD2. This CDR3 contains 17 residues. Germline CDR1 and CDR2: SGHVS and FNYEAQ. V lost 5 bases, J lost 6 bases, and 8 bases stayed unmatched. CDR3 sequence: CASSPRMGLAGGNEQFF. CDR3 nucleotide sequence: TGTGCCAGCAGCCCTCGTATGGGACTAGCGGGGGGCAATGAGCAGTTCTTC.

This clonotype appeared a few times. V gene TRBV3-1 combines with J gene TRBJ2-3, with D uncertain. CDR3 size: 14 residues. Germline CDR1 LGHDT, CDR2 YNNKEL (reference sequence). V lost 3 bases and J lost 2, with 9 bases in between. CDR3 nucleotides: TGTGCCAGCAGCCATCAACACCTCACAGATACGCAGTATTTT. Amino acids: CASSHQHLTDTQYF.

This chain joins TRBV9 and TRBJ2-3; no clear D. Germline V gives CDR1 SGDLS, CDR2 YYNGEE. This CDR3 has 15 amino acids. Trimming took off 2 bases at V and 5 bases at J, with 15 bases between the two ends. This CDR3 is CASSVHLDQLDTQYF. CDR3 nucleotide sequence: TGTGCCAGCAGCGTCCACCTCGACCAGCTAGATACGCAGTATTTT.

The V and J genes are TRBV4-3 and TRBJ2-7; tentatively, D is TRBD2 (5 bases). The germline gives CDR1 LGHNA, CDR2 YSLEER. Trimming took off 1 base at V and 6 bases at J, with 13 bases between the two ends. There are 14 residues in the CDR3. The CDR3 DNA reads TGCGCCAGCAGCCAAGGGGTGGTAGCGACCGAGCAGTACTTC. Translated, it gives CASSQGVVATEQYF.

V gene TRBV10-3 combines with J gene TRBJ2-3; the match to TRBD2 covers 13 bases. There are 15 residues in the CDR3. With 3 bases clipped from V and 6 bases from J, the junction kept 3 bases outside the gene matches. The V gene's germline CDR1 is ENHRY and CDR2 SYGVKD. CDR3 amino acids: CAISEGTSGDDTQYF. CDR3 bases: TGTGCCATCAGTGAAGGGACTAGCGGGGATGATACGCAGTATTTT.

This clonotype was seen a few times. This chain links TRBV16 with TRBJ2-7; TRBD2 is a possible D gene (6 bases). This CDR3 contains 14 residues. V dropped 4 bases and J dropped 6 bases, with 16 bases sitting between them. CDR1 and CDR2 (germline): KGHSY, FQNENV. The DNA for the CDR3 is TGTGCCAGCAGCCCGACGACTAGGATAGGCGAGCAGTACTTC. Protein sequence: CASSPTTRIGEQYF. The full variable domain, completed using reference TRBV16 and TRBJ2-7, is GEEVAQTPKHLVRGEGQKAKLYCAPIKGHSYVFWYQQVLKNEFKFLISFQNENVFDETGMPKERFSAKCLPNSPCSLEIQATKLEDSAVYFCASSPTTRIGEQYFGPGTRLTVT.

This clonotype turned up a few times. The CDR3, as DNA: TGCAGTGCTCCCAGCCTTAACACAGATACGCAGTATTTT. Translation gives CSAPSLNTDTQYF. V usage is TRBV20-1 and J usage is TRBJ2-3, with no clear D. Trimming removed 5 bases from V and 2 bases from J, with 11 bases in between. The germline gives CDR1 DFQATT, CDR2 SNEGSKA (reference sequence). The CDR3 is 13 residues long.

The genes are TRBV4-3 and TRBJ1-1, with unresolved D. In germline, CDR1 is LGHNA, CDR2 YSLEER. V was trimmed by 2 bases and J by 4 bases, leaving 8 bases between them. The CDR3 has 13 amino acids. CDR3: CASSQLRSTEAFF. CDR3 nucleotides: TGCGCCAGCAGCCAACTGAGGAGCACTGAAGCTTTCTTT.

The chain couples TRBV6-5 to TRBJ2-7; D unresolved. The CDR3 covers 13 residues. Deletions cut 6 bases from V and 6 bases from J, with 15 bases between. Per germline, CDR1 MNHEY and CDR2 SVGAGI. CDR3 sequence reads: CASSPSLSSEQYF. In nucleotides, the CDR3 is TGTGCCAGCAGCCCATCCCTATCGAGCGAGCAGTACTTC.

V usage is TRBV6-1 and J usage is TRBJ1-4; unclear D gene. The CDR3 totals 14 residues. Trimming pared 3 bases from V and 10 bases from J, leaving 15 bases between. Germline lookup yields CDR1 MNHNS and CDR2 SASEGT. CDR3 sequence: CASSDRAAGGKLFF. The CDR3, as DNA: TGTGCCAGCAGTGATAGGGCGGCAGGTGGAAAACTGTTTTTT.

The chain links TRBV4-1 to TRBJ2-2; possible D gene TRBD1, 5 bases. Deletions cut 4 bases from V and 5 bases from J, with 14 bases between. The CDR3 runs 15 residues. Germline V gene data show CDR1 as MGHRA and CDR2 as YSYEKL. CDR3 in amino acids: CASSRGWTITGELFF. CDR3 nucleotides: TGCGCCAGCAGCCGCGGATGGACAATTACCGGGGAGCTGTTTTTT.

This clonotype was counted only a few times. This chain uses TRBV5-1 with TRBJ2-3; 10 bases are a match to TRBD2. Trimming at V came to 4 bases and at J to 1 base, leaving 9 bases not matched to a gene. The CDR3 is 17 amino acids. The germline V gene encodes CDR1 SGHRS and CDR2 YFSETQ. The CDR3 sequence is CASSIPSGGRGTDTQYF. CDR3 DNA: TGCGCCAGCAGCATCCCTAGCGGGGGCCGCGGCACAGATACGCAGTATTTT. Supplemented by reference TRBV5-1 and TRBJ2-3, the full variable domain reads KAGVTQTPRYLIKTRGQQVTLSCSPISGHRSVSWYQQTPGQGLQFLFEYFSETQRNKGNFPGRFSGRQFSNSRSEMNVSTLELGDSALYLCASSIPSGGRGTDTQYFGPGTRLTVL.

This clonotype turned up a few times. V is TRBV11-2 and J is TRBJ2-1; 8 bases are a match to TRBD2. Per germline, CDR1 SGHAT and CDR2 FQNNGV. There are 15 residues in the CDR3. V lost 1 base and J lost 8; bases outside the gene matches: 7. CDR3 in amino acids: CASSLALAGLDEQFF. In DNA form, the CDR3 reads TGTGCCAGCAGCTTAGCTCTAGCGGGTCTCGATGAGCAGTTCTTC. The full variable domain, completed using reference TRBV11-2 and TRBJ2-1, is EAGVAQSPRYKIIEKRQSVAFWCNPISGHATLYWYQQILGQGPKLLIQFQNNGVVDDSQLPKDRFSAERLKGVDSTLKIQPAKLEDSAVYLCASSLALAGLDEQFFGPGTRLTVL.

This chain connects TRBV29-1 to TRBJ2-1; 8 positions match TRBD1. Germline-derived CDR1 and CDR2 are SQVTM and ANQGSEA. V lost 6 bases to trimming and J lost 8 bases; unmatched junction nucleotides: 3. The CDR3 totals 11 residues. CDR3 bases: TGCAGCGTGGACAGGGCGCATGAGCAGTTCTTC. This sequence encodes CSVDRAHEQFF.

In this sample, this clonotype turned up a few times. The chain employs TRBV6-2 or TRBV6-3 and TRBJ1-2; no clear D. The CDR3 extends over 13 amino acids. V was cut by 7 bases and J by 7 bases, with 16 bases left in between. Germline V gene data show CDR1 as MNHEY and CDR2 as SVGEGT. The CDR3: CASTHVGSSGYTF. The DNA for the CDR3 is TGTGCCAGCACCCACGTTGGGTCTAGTGGCTACACCTTC.